These 31 T cell receptor beta chains were all obtained from the same sample, sequenced in a study of cytomegalovirus exposure and HLA in healthy donors. The primer mix had 60 Vbeta and 13 Jbeta primers. TCRdb's copy holds only in-frame clones and misses some; the assay was immunoSEQ multiplex PCR. The top ten clones hold less than 2% of a sample with some 190,000 clones, roughly 82% of them seen once. The sample was PBMCs. The receptors here all came from a man aged 35 to 55 in good health and CMV-seronegative.

The CDR3 coding sequence is TGCAGCGTTGAATCGCCAGGGGGGATGAACACTGAAGCTTTCTTT. This translates into CSVESPGGMNTEAFF. The V gene is TRBV29-1, the J gene TRBJ1-1, with 7 bases lining up with TRBD1. The V segment lost 2 bases and the J segment 0 bases; nucleotides outside the gene matches: 6. CDR1 and CDR2 from the germline V gene are SQVTM and ANQGSEA. The CDR3 is made up of 15 amino acids.

This rearrangement joins TRBV9 to TRBJ1-5; D uncertain. Germline V gene lookup returns CDR1 SGDLS and CDR2 YYNGEE. V was shortened by 0 bases and J by 6 bases, with 7 bases between the two germline ends. CDR3 length: 13 amino acids. The CDR3 DNA sequence: TGTGCCAGCAGCGTAGATGCGGGTCAGCCCCAGCATTTT. Protein sequence: CASSVDAGQPQHF. Supplemented by reference TRBV9 and TRBJ1-5, the full variable domain reads DSGVTQTPKHLITATGQRVTLRCSPRSGDLSVYWYQQSLDQGLQFLIQYYNGEERAKGNILERFSAQQFPDLHSELNLSSLELGDSALYFCASSVDAGQPQHFGDGTRLSIL.

The chain is built from TRBV6-5 and TRBJ2-3; 10 nucleotides align to TRBD2. V dropped 2 bases and J dropped 2; count of bases not matched to a gene: 4. Germline V gives CDR1 MNHEY, CDR2 SVGAGI. The CDR3 has 16 residues. The CDR3 coding sequence is TGTGCCAGCAGTTACACTAGCGGGACGGTCACAGATACGCAGTATTTT. As protein: CASSYTSGTVTDTQYF.

The CDR3 bases are TGCGCCAGCAGCTTGGGAGGGACACGTGGCACCGGGGAGCTGTTTTTT. It codes for CASSLGGTRGTGELFF. The V and J genes are TRBV5-1 and TRBJ2-2, with a weak D call TRBD1 (6 bases). V was trimmed by 0 bases and J by 4 bases, leaving 13 bases between them. CDR3 length: 16 residues. CDR1 is SGHRS, CDR2 YFSETQ, per germline.

This chain joins TRBV19 and TRBJ2-7; D not certain. The CDR3 loop spans 12 amino acids. CDR1 and CDR2 from the germline V gene are LNHDA and SQIVND (reference sequence). Trimming cost V 5 bases and J 5 bases, with 10 bases left between them. The CDR3 loop is CASSGRMNEQYF. The CDR3 region has the DNA TGTGCCAGTAGTGGCAGGATGAACGAGCAGTACTTC.

V usage is TRBV19 and J usage is TRBJ1-5; TRBD1 is a possible D gene (5 bases). Germline V gives CDR1 LNHDA, CDR2 SQIVND (reference sequence). The length of the CDR3 is 17 residues. Trimming removed 0 bases at V and 6 bases at J, with 18 bases between. As DNA, the CDR3 is TGTGCCAGTAGTATAGAAGGGCGATCAGGGTCAGCTCAGCCCCAGCATTTT. This encodes CASSIEGRSGSAQPQHF.

The J gene is TRBJ2-5, the V gene TRBV7-9; TRBD2 matches 11 bases. Germline V lookup: CDR1 SEHNR, CDR2 FQNEAQ (reference sequence). CDR3 length equals 16 residues. V dropped 4 bases and J dropped 5; count of bases not matched to a gene: 9. This CDR3 reads CASSSTRLAGRETQYF. CDR3 DNA: TGTGCCAGCAGCTCCACCCGACTAGCGGGAAGGGAGACCCAGTACTTC.

CDR3 DNA: TGTGCCACCCGCGATCCGGGGAAAGGGAACTATGGCTACACCTTC. Translated, it gives CATRDPGKGNYGYTF. The chain combines TRBV6-5 with TRBJ1-2; no clear D. CDR1 and CDR2 from the germline V gene are MNHEY and SVGAGI. The CDR3 totals 15 residues. Trimming removed 10 bases at V and 2 bases at J, with 20 bases between.

V gene TRBV6-5 combines with J gene TRBJ2-5, with 7 bases lining up with TRBD1. J lost 7 bases, V lost 6 bases, and 14 bases had no gene match. Germline CDR1 is MNHEY and CDR2 is SVGAGI. The CDR3 has 15 residues. This CDR3 is CASSSDRESWRTQYF. The DNA of the CDR3 is TGTGCCAGCAGCTCTGACAGGGAATCGTGGAGGACCCAGTACTTC.

This clone was seen just once. V gene TRBV18 combines with J gene TRBJ2-1; 9 bases are a match to TRBD2. Germline CDR1 and CDR2: KGHSH and LQKENI. This CDR3 has 15 amino acids. Unmatched junction bases numbered 5, after V lost 0 bases and J lost 8 bases. This CDR3 is CASSPPAGGRDEQFF. Written as DNA, the CDR3 is TGTGCCAGCTCACCACCGGCGGGGGGGAGGGATGAGCAGTTCTTC.

CDR3 nucleotides: TGTGCCAGCAGAGTGCCGGGACTAGGAGGGACCCAGTACTTC. The encoded protein is CASRVPGLGGTQYF. The chain links TRBV28 to TRBJ2-5; TRBD2 matches at 8 bases. The CDR3 length is 14 residues. The germline gives CDR1 MDHEN, CDR2 SYDVKM. Trimming took 6 bases from V and 7 from J; bases not matched to a gene: 10.

Only a few counts were recorded for this clone. The chain is built from TRBV28 and TRBJ2-1, with D perhaps matching TRBD1 (6 bases). The CDR3 sequence is 14 residues long. The germline V gene encodes CDR1 MDHEN and CDR2 SYDVKM. Trimming removed 3 bases at V and 5 bases at J, with 11 bases between. The CDR3 protein is CASSLVQGNNEQFF. Written as DNA, the CDR3 is TGTGCCAGCAGTTTGGTACAGGGCAACAATGAGCAGTTCTTC.

This clone was observed once. CDR3 amino acids: CASSSGLAGGLSQYF. CDR3 bases: TGTGCCAGCAGCTCAGGACTAGCGGGGGGGCTGTCGCAGTATTTT. The chain is built from TRBV11-2 and TRBJ2-3, with 15 bases lining up with TRBD2. Germline V lookup: CDR1 SGHAT, CDR2 FQNNGV. The junction had 6 bases not matched to a gene; V was cut back by 4 bases and J by 10 bases. This CDR3 comprises 15 residues.

V is TRBV11-1 and J is TRBJ1-2; the D gene is possibly TRBD1 (6 bases). Germline-derived CDR1 and CDR2 are SGHAT and FQDESV (reference sequence). The CDR3 spans 13 residues. V dropped 1 base and J dropped 7 bases, with 10 bases sitting between them. The CDR3 region is CASSLVQGLGYTF. Written as DNA, the CDR3 is TGTGCCAGCAGCTTAGTCCAGGGGCTTGGCTACACCTTC.

V gene TRBV11-3 combines with J gene TRBJ1-6, with 8 bases aligning to TRBD1. The CDR3 totals 18 residues. The V gene's germline CDR1 is SGHNT and CDR2 YENEEA. V dropped 7 bases and J dropped 2; count of bases not matched to a gene: 13. The CDR3 protein is CASNQTGQGCPYNSPLHF. The CDR3 nucleotides are TGTGCCAGCAACCAGACAGGACAGGGATGCCCCTATAATTCACCCCTCCACTTT. Full variable domain (remainder filled in from reference TRBV11-3 and TRBJ1-6): EAGVVQSPRYKIIEKKQPVAFWCNPISGHNTLYWYLQNLGQGPELLIRYENEEAVDDSQLPKDRFSAERLKGVDSTLKIQPAELGDSAVYLCASNQTGQGCPYNSPLHFGNGTRLTVT.

This chain joins TRBV2 and TRBJ2-3; unclear D gene. CDR3 length equals 14 residues. From germline, CDR1 is SNHLY and CDR2 FYNNEI. V was trimmed by 6 bases and J by 1 base, leaving 11 bases between them. CDR3 protein: CASRTSIGTDTQYF. The CDR3 bases are TGTGCCAGCAGAACGAGCATCGGCACAGATACGCAGTATTTT. Full variable domain (outside the CDR3, taken from reference TRBV2 and TRBJ2-3): EPEVTQTPSHQVTQMGQEVILRCVPISNHLYFYWYRQILGQKVEFLVSFYNNEISEKSEIFDDQFSVERPDGSNFTLKIRSTKLEDSAMYFCASRTSIGTDTQYFGPGTRLTVL.

The V gene is TRBV7-8, the J gene TRBJ2-3; the match to TRBD1 covers 8 bases. Germline loops: CDR1 SGHVS, CDR2 FQNEAQ. The CDR3 sequence is 17 residues long. Trimming at V came to 3 bases and at J to 4 bases, leaving 12 bases not matched to a gene. CDR3 region: CASSFFQGASLADTQYF. The CDR3 DNA reads TGTGCCAGCAGCTTTTTCCAGGGGGCGAGCCTGGCAGATACGCAGTATTTT.

CDR3 sequence (DNA): TGTGCCAGCAGTTTACGTGGGGGAGGGACTGAAGCTTTCTTT. As protein: CASSLRGGGTEAFF. The gene calls are TRBV28 and TRBJ1-1, with TRBD1 as a possible D gene (5 bases). Germline V gene sequence: CDR1 MDHEN, CDR2 SYDVKM. The CDR3 is made up of 14 amino acids. V shed 2 bases and J shed 5 bases, with 12 bases lying between them.

This clone was observed a single time. This sequence joins TRBV2 and TRBJ1-6; D is unresolved. V lost 3 bases, J lost 9 bases, and 12 bases lay in between. Germline CDR1 is SNHLY and CDR2 is FYNNEI. The CDR3 spans 14 residues. The CDR3 reads CASSEDWEGSPLHF. The CDR3 coding sequence is TGTGCCAGCAGTGAGGATTGGGAGGGTTCACCCCTCCACTTT.

This sequence joins TRBV4-1 and TRBJ2-7; 8 nucleotides match TRBD2. J gave up 3 bases and V 4 bases, and 8 bases lay outside the gene matches. The CDR3 runs to 15 residues. From germline, CDR1 is MGHRA and CDR2 YSYEKL. This chain's CDR3 is CASSLTSGADYEQYF. In nucleotides, the CDR3 is TGCGCCAGCAGCCTAACTAGCGGTGCGGACTACGAGCAGTACTTC.

This clone was seen once. J is TRBJ2-7 and V is TRBV4-1; weak D call: TRBD1 (6 bases). Between the trimmed V and J ends, which lost 5 bases and 2 bases, there was a span of 13 bases. Germline V gene sequence: CDR1 MGHRA, CDR2 YSYEKL. The CDR3 is 14 residues long. DNA for the CDR3: TGCGCCAGCAGCTCGGGACACGGAACCTACGAGCAGTACTTC. Its translation is CASSSGHGTYEQYF.

This clone has just a few counts. The V gene is TRBV11-3, the J gene TRBJ2-4, with D maybe TRBD2 (6 bases). Trimming shortened V by 3 bases and J by 0 bases, and 9 bases separated the two germline ends. The CDR3 is made up of 15 amino acids. The germline V gene encodes CDR1 SGHNT and CDR2 YENEEA. In DNA, the CDR3 is TGTGCCAGCAGCTTCGGGGGTATAGCCAAAAACATTCAGTACTTC. This encodes CASSFGGIAKNIQYF. The variable domain in full, completed from reference TRBV11-3 and TRBJ2-4, reads EAGVVQSPRYKIIEKKQPVAFWCNPISGHNTLYWYLQNLGQGPELLIRYENEEAVDDSQLPKDRFSAERLKGVDSTLKIQPAELGDSAVYLCASSFGGIAKNIQYFGAGTRLSVL.

The rearrangement links TRBV7-2 to TRBJ2-1; 11 bases fit TRBD2. The germline CDR1 and CDR2 sequences are SGHTA and FQGNSA. CDR3 size: 14 residues. With V trimmed by 8 bases and J by 2 bases, 2 bases remained unmatched. CDR3 protein: CASSGLAAYNEQFF. For the CDR3, the DNA is TGTGCCAGCTCGGGACTAGCGGCCTACAATGAGCAGTTCTTC.

J is TRBJ2-5 and V is TRBV14; 14 bases align to TRBD2. Looked up from germline, CDR1 is SGHDN and CDR2 is FVKESK. The CDR3 extends over 16 amino acids. V lost 2 bases, J lost 6 bases, and 5 bases stayed unmatched. CDR3 DNA: TGTGCCAGCAGCCAATCCGGGACTAGCGGGAGAAAGACCCAGTACTTC. Its translation: CASSQSGTSGRKTQYF.

The V gene is TRBV25-1, the J gene TRBJ2-3; D unclear. The CDR3 has 12 amino acids. Trimming pared 2 bases from V and 5 bases from J, leaving 5 bases between. Germline assignment: CDR1 MGHDK and CDR2 SYGVNS. The CDR3 DNA is TGTGCCAGCAGTGAAGGAGTAGATACGCAGTATTTT. Translated: CASSEGVDTQYF.

V is TRBV4-1 and J is TRBJ1-4; D remains ambiguous. Deletions cut 0 bases from V and 8 bases from J, with 13 bases between. Germline loops: CDR1 MGHRA, CDR2 YSYEKL. The length of the CDR3 is 15 residues. CDR3 DNA: TGCGCCAGCAGCCAAGATCTTAACTACGGGGAAAAACTGTTTTTT. This sequence encodes CASSQDLNYGEKLFF.

The CDR3 nucleotides are TGCGCCAGCAGCCAAGTAAAGATCGGGGTTAACTATGGCTACACCTTC. Translation gives CASSQVKIGVNYGYTF. J is TRBJ1-2 and V is TRBV4-1; D remains ambiguous. V was shortened by 1 base and J by 1 base, with 13 bases between the two germline ends. This CDR3 region has 16 residues. CDR1 and CDR2 (germline): MGHRA, YSYEKL.

V gene TRBV6-1 combines with J gene TRBJ2-5, with 10 bases matching TRBD2. With 1 base clipped from V and 5 bases from J, the junction kept 16 bases outside the gene matches. CDR3 length: 19 amino acids. Germline loops: CDR1 MNHNS, CDR2 SASEGT. CDR3 loop: CASSEGDRFSGRAGETQYF. The CDR3 nucleotides are TGTGCCAGCAGTGAAGGGGACAGATTCAGCGGGAGGGCCGGCGAGACCCAGTACTTC.

The chain employs TRBV4-1 and TRBJ2-7, with 8 bases that match TRBD1. Unmatched junction bases numbered 7, after V lost 3 bases and J lost 6 bases. Germline CDR1 and CDR2: MGHRA and YSYEKL. The CDR3 spans 14 residues. CDR3 coding DNA: TGCGCCAGCAGCCATCCAGGACAGGGAGGCGAGCAGTACTTC. The encoded protein is CASSHPGQGGEQYF.

The gene calls are TRBV28 and TRBJ2-5; 13 bases are shared with TRBD2. The trim removed 9 bases at V and 6 bases at J, leaving 7 bases unmatched. The CDR3 is 14 amino acids. The V gene's germline CDR1 is MDHEN and CDR2 SYDVKM. The CDR3 here is CASSRLAGGQTQYF. The CDR3 DNA reads TGTGCCAGTTCAAGACTAGCGGGGGGACAGACCCAGTACTTC.

The chain has TRBV2 and TRBJ1-1; no firm D call. This CDR3 has 15 amino acids. CDR1 and CDR2 from the germline V gene are SNHLY and FYNNEI. V lost 5 bases and J lost 1, with 14 bases in between. CDR3 bases: TGTGCCAGCAGTCTGCGCAGGAACCCGAACACTGAAGCTTTCTTT. Protein: CASSLRRNPNTEAFF.